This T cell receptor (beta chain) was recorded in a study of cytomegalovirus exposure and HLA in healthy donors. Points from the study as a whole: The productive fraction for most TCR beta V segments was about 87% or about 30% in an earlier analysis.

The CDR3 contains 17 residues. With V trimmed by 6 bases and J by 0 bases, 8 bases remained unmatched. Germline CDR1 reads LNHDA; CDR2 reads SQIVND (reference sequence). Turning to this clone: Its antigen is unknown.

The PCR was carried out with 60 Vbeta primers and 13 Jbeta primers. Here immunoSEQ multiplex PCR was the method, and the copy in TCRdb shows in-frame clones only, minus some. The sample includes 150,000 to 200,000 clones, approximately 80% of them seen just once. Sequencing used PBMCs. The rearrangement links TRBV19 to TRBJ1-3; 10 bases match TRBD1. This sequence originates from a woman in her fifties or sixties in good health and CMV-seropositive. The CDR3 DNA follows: TGTGCCAGTAGGGACAGGGGGGGATTGGGCTCTGGAAACACCATATATTTT. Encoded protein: CASRDRGGLGSGNTIYF.